A single sample gave rise to the 24 T cell receptor beta chains below, sequenced in a study of CD8 T cells in ankylosing spondylitis. TCRdb independently ran MiXCR on the 5' RACE reads; one entry per CDR3 protein. The sample records just under 95,000 distinct CDR3 sequences, roughly 8.8% being singletons. The specimen sequenced was blood, either unsorted or a sorted T cell fraction (not recorded which). These receptor sequences come from a male donor with ankylosing spondylitis or in good health (not recorded which).

This clonotype showed up many times. This chain joins TRBV6-1 and TRBJ2-3; perhaps TRBD1 as D (6 bases). V lost 7 bases, J lost 4 bases, and 18 bases lay in between. The CDR3 is made up of 15 amino acids. Germline V gene lookup returns CDR1 MNHNS and CDR2 SASEGT. The CDR3: CASIRDNRHADTQYF. The DNA of the CDR3 is TGTGCCAGCATCCGGGACAACAGGCACGCAGATACGCAGTATTTT.

This clonotype was observed at least ten times. This rearrangement joins TRBV6-1 to TRBJ2-1, with 13 bases identical to TRBD2. CDR1 is MNHNS, CDR2 SASEGT, per germline. The CDR3 length is 18 residues. V dropped 8 bases and J dropped 0; count of bases not matched to a gene: 10. The chain's CDR3 is CASARPTSGGSSYNEQFF. The CDR3 DNA follows: TGTGCCAGCGCGCGCCCGACTAGCGGGGGGAGCTCCTACAATGAGCAGTTCTTC.

In its sample, this clonotype was seen many times. The chain has TRBV20-1 and TRBJ1-6, with D uncertain. The length of the CDR3 is 15 residues. CDR1 and CDR2 from the germline V gene are DFQATT and SNEGSKA (reference sequence). Between the trimmed V and J ends, which lost 0 bases and 3 bases, there was a span of 9 bases. CDR3 bases: TGCAGTGCTAGAGAAGGGTCAGGCTATAATTCACCCCTCCACTTT. Translated, it gives CSAREGSGYNSPLHF.

This chain uses TRBV7-9 with TRBJ1-2; D call uncertain. The CDR3 extends over 12 amino acids. V lost 3 bases, J lost 8 bases, and 10 bases lay in between. Germline CDR1 SEHNR, CDR2 FQNEAQ (reference sequence). The CDR3 spells CASSFTQPGYTF. For the CDR3, the DNA is TGTGCCAGCAGCTTTACACAACCCGGCTACACCTTC.

Ten or more counts support this clonotype. The CDR3 nucleotides are TGTGCCAGCAGTTCCAGAGACAGGGGAGGCTCTGGGGCCAACGTCCTGACTTTC. It encodes CASSSRDRGGSGANVLTF. The chain uses TRBV6-5 and TRBJ2-6, with TRBD1 matching over 8 bases. V trimming: 4 bases; J trimming: 0 bases; junction bases outside the gene matches: 8. The germline V gene has CDR1 MNHEY and CDR2 SVGAGI. CDR3 size: 18 residues.

This clonotype was counted at least ten times. The chain combines TRBV13 with TRBJ2-3, with 7 bases matching TRBD2. The CDR3 loop spans 16 amino acids. Germline trimming cut 1 base from V and 2 bases from J; bases unmatched to any gene: 6. Looked up from germline, CDR1 is PRHDT and CDR2 is FYEKMQ (reference sequence). CDR3 DNA: TGTGCCAGCAGCTTAGCGTTTGCGGGGGACACAGATACGCAGTATTTT. Amino acid sequence: CASSLAFAGDTDTQYF.

This clonotype was recorded at least ten times. The V call is TRBV6-6, the J call TRBJ1-2; unclear D gene. The CDR3 is 12 amino acids. V was pared by 0 bases and J by 14 bases, with 13 bases between. Germline CDR1 is MNHNY and CDR2 is SVGAGI (reference sequence). CDR3 sequence (DNA): TGTGCCAGCAGTTACTCGTCTGGGCAGCGTACCTTC. Amino acid sequence: CASSYSSGQRTF.

This clonotype was seen a few times. The chain has TRBV29-1 and TRBJ2-7, with D unclear. Germline V gives CDR1 SQVTM, CDR2 ANQGSEA. V shed 6 bases and J shed 6 bases, with 12 bases lying between them. The CDR3 covers 11 residues. CDR3 in DNA: TGCAGCGTCCTACGGTCTGGCGAGCAGTACTTC. Translating gives CSVLRSGEQYF.

The CDR3 region is CASSSNPEQFF. The CDR3 nucleotides are TGTGCCAGCAGCTCGAACCCCGAGCAGTTCTTC. The chain is built from TRBV7-9 and TRBJ2-1; no definite D call. Trimming cost V 4 bases and J 10 bases, with 8 bases left between them. Germline V gene data show CDR1 as SEHNR and CDR2 as FQNEAQ (reference sequence). The CDR3 extends over 11 amino acids. The variable domain in full, completed from reference TRBV7-9 and TRBJ2-1, reads DTGVSQNPRHKITKRGQNVTFRCDPISEHNRLYWYRQTLGQGPEFLTYFQNEAQLEKSRLLSDRFSAERPKGSFSTLEIQRTEQGDSAMYLCASSSNPEQFFGPGTRLTVL.

This clonotype was observed many times. V usage is TRBV29-1 and J usage is TRBJ2-1; D unresolved. The V end lost 1 base, the J end lost 0 bases, and 7 bases lay between the germline ends. The CDR3 contains 14 residues. The germline V gene has CDR1 SQVTM and CDR2 ANQGSEA. The CDR3 bases are TGCAGCGTTGAAGGTGTTTTCTCCTACAATGAGCAGTTCTTC. Its translation is CSVEGVFSYNEQFF.

The chain couples TRBV7-3 to TRBJ2-7, with a tentative D call TRBD2 (6 bases). The CDR3 consists of 14 residues. Germline V gene lookup returns CDR1 SGHTA and CDR2 FQGTGA. Trimming removed 3 bases at V and 2 bases at J, with 11 bases between. The CDR3 DNA is TGTGCCAGCAGCTTCACTAGCACTGCCTACGAGCAGTACTTC. It yields the protein CASSFTSTAYEQYF. Supplemented by reference TRBV7-3 and TRBJ2-7, the full variable domain reads GAGVSQTPSNKVTEKGKYVELRCDPISGHTALYWYRQSLGQGPEFLIYFQGTGAADDSGLPNDRFFAVRPEGSVSTLKIQRTERGDSAVYLCASSFTSTAYEQYFGPGTRLTVT.

This clonotype was counted ten times or more. The rearrangement joins TRBV3-1 to TRBJ2-4; 7 bases align to TRBD2. J gave up 0 bases and V 2 bases, and 7 bases lay outside the gene matches. Germline V lookup: CDR1 LGHDT, CDR2 YNNKEL (reference sequence). CDR3 length equals 17 residues. This CDR3 is CASSQNRREGAKNIQYF. CDR3 nucleotides: TGTGCCAGCAGCCAAAATCGCAGGGAGGGAGCCAAAAACATTCAGTACTTC.

This clonotype was recorded many times. The chain is built from TRBV27 and TRBJ2-7; 7 bases fit TRBD1. After removal of 0 bases from V and 7 bases from J, the junction contained 12 bases not matched to a gene. The CDR3 totals 16 residues. Germline CDR1 is MNHEY and CDR2 is SMNVEV (reference sequence). CDR3 protein: CASSLSLGQVPLEQYF. The CDR3, as DNA: TGTGCCAGCAGTTTATCGCTTGGACAGGTCCCCTTGGAGCAGTACTTC.

This clonotype was seen repeatedly, ten times or more. J is TRBJ2-5 and V is TRBV9; D not certain. Germline V gives CDR1 SGDLS, CDR2 YYNGEE. The CDR3 covers 13 residues. V was trimmed by 4 bases and J by 2 bases, leaving 9 bases between them. The CDR3 is CASSPPQQETQYF. DNA of the CDR3: TGTGCCAGCAGCCCACCGCAACAAGAGACCCAGTACTTC.

This clonotype was counted between two and nine times. The chain employs TRBV28 and TRBJ2-5; TRBD1 matches 7 bases. The CDR3 length is 15 residues. Germline CDR1 MDHEN, CDR2 SYDVKM. The junction had 10 bases not matched to a gene; V was cut back by 4 bases and J by 5 bases. This CDR3 reads CASSSPTGPEETQYF. As DNA, the CDR3 is TGTGCCAGCAGTTCCCCGACAGGGCCGGAGGAGACCCAGTACTTC.

This clonotype was counted at least ten times. The chain links TRBV25-1 to TRBJ1-1, with 7 bases matching TRBD1. The CDR3 has 15 residues. The V segment lost 2 bases and the J segment 1 base; nucleotides outside the gene matches: 4. In germline, CDR1 is MGHDK, CDR2 SYGVNS. CDR3 loop: CASSEARTGNTEAFF. The CDR3 coding sequence is TGTGCCAGCAGTGAAGCCCGGACAGGGAACACTGAAGCTTTCTTT.

This clonotype appeared a few times. The chain combines TRBV11-1 with TRBJ2-1; D not certain. This CDR3 spans 18 amino acids. V lost 7 bases to trimming and J lost 3 bases, with 25 bases between them. Per germline, CDR1 SGHAT and CDR2 FQDESV (reference sequence). The CDR3 reads CASTIRQPTTTRYNEQFF. The CDR3 coding sequence is TGTGCCAGCACTATACGGCAGCCTACAACCACTCGCTACAATGAGCAGTTCTTC.

This clonotype was seen at least ten times. The chain recombines TRBV6-2 or TRBV6-3 with TRBJ2-1, with 9 bases matching TRBD2. The length of the CDR3 is 13 residues. The junction had 0 bases not matched to a gene; V was cut back by 9 bases and J by 0 bases. Germline CDR1 MNHEY, CDR2 SVGEGT. DNA of the CDR3: TGTGCCAGTAGCGGGAGCTCCTACAATGAGCAGTTCTTC. Its protein is CASSGSSYNEQFF.

This clonotype was counted many times. The chain combines TRBV4-2 with TRBJ2-3; D is unclear. The V and J ends lost 1 base and 1 base respectively, with 9 bases between them. The CDR3 totals 15 residues. Germline CDR1 is LGHNA and CDR2 is YNFKEQ. CDR3 bases: TGTGCCAGCAGCCAAGCGGTTACGGGCACAGATACGCAGTATTTT. Amino acids: CASSQAVTGTDTQYF.

J is TRBJ1-4 and V is TRBV7-9, with D unresolved. V was cut by 5 bases and J by 5 bases, with 12 bases left in between. CDR1 is SEHNR, CDR2 FQNEAQ, per germline (reference sequence). The CDR3 is made up of 14 amino acids. Here the CDR3 reads CASSRGSSNEKLFF. The CDR3 nucleotides are TGTGCCAGCAGCCGAGGGAGTAGCAATGAAAAACTGTTTTTT.

This clonotype was seen at least ten times. J is TRBJ1-5 and V is TRBV15; D gene uncertain. The germline V gene has CDR1 LNHNV and CDR2 YYDKDF (reference sequence). CDR3 size: 12 residues. The V and J ends lost 0 bases and 7 bases respectively, with 4 bases between them. The CDR3 loop is CATSRDSQPQHF. DNA of the CDR3: TGTGCCACCAGCAGAGATTCGCAGCCCCAGCATTTT.

This clonotype was seen a few times. The J gene is TRBJ2-7, the V gene TRBV11-1; 8 bases map to TRBD1. V lost 5 bases, J lost 4 bases, and 10 bases stayed unmatched. CDR1 and CDR2 (germline): SGHAT, FQDESV (reference sequence). CDR3 size: 15 residues. The CDR3 DNA reads as TGTGCCAGCAGCCTCGACAGGGGAGACCCTTACGAGCAGTACTTC. It is translated as CASSLDRGDPYEQYF.

This clonotype was counted at least ten times. The chain combines TRBV5-1 with TRBJ1-2; 7 bases line up with TRBD1. Germline CDR1 is SGHRS and CDR2 is YFSETQ. The V segment lost 4 bases and the J segment 3 bases; nucleotides outside the gene matches: 12. The CDR3 contains 16 residues. The CDR3 sequence is CASSPRTGASDYGYTF. The CDR3 nucleotides are TGCGCCAGCAGCCCTAGGACAGGAGCATCGGACTATGGCTACACCTTC. Filled out from reference TRBV5-1 and TRBJ1-2, the complete variable domain reads KAGVTQTPRYLIKTRGQQVTLSCSPISGHRSVSWYQQTPGQGLQFLFEYFSETQRNKGNFPGRFSGRQFSNSRSEMNVSTLELGDSALYLCASSPRTGASDYGYTFGSGTRLTVV.

This clonotype appeared a few times. The rearrangement links TRBV7-9 to TRBJ1-2; possible D gene TRBD1, 5 bases. Germline CDR1 and CDR2: SEHNR and FQNEAQ (reference sequence). V dropped 1 base and J dropped 1 base, with 7 bases sitting between them. The CDR3 length is 14 residues. The CDR3, as DNA: TGTGCCAGCAGCTTAGGGGGGATTAACTATGGCTACACCTTC. Protein: CASSLGGINYGYTF.